The 30 T cell receptor beta chains below all came from one sample that was sequenced in a study of CD8 T cells in Susac syndrome. Reverse transcription of roughly 0.5 to 1 ug RNA used random hexamers. TCRdb re-analysed the immunoSEQ multiplex PCR reads in MiXCR, keeping a single row per CDR3 protein. This table has approximately 200,000 distinct CDR3 sequences, approximately 95% appearing once. The sequenced sample consisted of CD4+ T cells from PBMCs. Every receptor here comes from a human donor with multiple sclerosis.

The chain has TRBV7-2 and TRBJ2-3; D remains ambiguous. V was shortened by 1 base and J by 4 bases, with 9 bases between the two germline ends. The CDR3 extends over 14 amino acids. The germline gives CDR1 SGHTA, CDR2 FQGNSA. CDR3 coding DNA: TGTGCCAGCAGCTTAGGGGTTGTCGCAGATACGCAGTATTTT. Protein sequence: CASSLGVVADTQYF.

The rearrangement links TRBV30 to TRBJ1-1, with 10 positions matching TRBD1. The CDR3 runs 14 residues. The junction had 4 bases not matched to a gene; V was cut back by 2 bases and J by 4 bases. Germline V gives CDR1 GTSNPN, CDR2 SVGIG (reference sequence). The CDR3 here is CAWSRTGGSTEAFF. CDR3 DNA sequence: TGTGCCTGGAGTCGGACAGGGGGAAGCACTGAAGCTTTCTTT.

The chain joins TRBV6-5 to TRBJ2-7; 8 bases are shared with TRBD1. The trim removed 2 bases at V and 2 bases at J, leaving 11 bases unmatched. Germline assignment: CDR1 MNHEY and CDR2 SVGAGI. The CDR3 loop spans 17 amino acids. The CDR3 here is CASSYEGGQDITYEQYF. Written as DNA, the CDR3 is TGTGCCAGCAGTTACGAAGGGGGACAGGATATAACCTACGAGCAGTACTTC.

Here the CDR3 reads CASSRGTTETQYF. The CDR3 bases are TGTGCCAGCAGCCGCGGGACTACGGAGACCCAGTACTTC. The chain is built from TRBV3-1 and TRBJ2-5, with 7 bases identical to TRBD2. V shed 4 bases and J 5 bases; nucleotides not matched to a gene: 4. Germline-derived CDR1 and CDR2 are LGHDT and YNNKEL (reference sequence). The CDR3 length is 13 residues.

This chain uses TRBV4-2 with TRBJ2-3; 7 nucleotides agree with TRBD2. V was clipped by 1 base and J by 12 bases; unmatched bases: 1. CDR3 length: 11 residues. CDR1 LGHNA and CDR2 YNFKEQ come from the germline V gene. In nucleotides, the CDR3 is TGTGCCAGCAGCCAAGGGACTAGTCAGTATTTT. Encoded protein: CASSQGTSQYF.

J is TRBJ2-7 and V is TRBV20-1; 10 positions match TRBD1. Germline assignment: CDR1 DFQATT and CDR2 SNEGSKA (reference sequence). This CDR3 spans 15 amino acids. J was trimmed by 3 bases and V by 0 bases; bases with no gene match: 5. As DNA, the CDR3 is TGCAGTGCTAGAGATCTCGGGACAGGGGACTACGAGCAGTACTTC. It specifies CSARDLGTGDYEQYF.

The chain employs TRBV2 and TRBJ2-3; TRBD1 matches 7 bases. The CDR3 spans 15 residues. The trim removed 4 bases at V and 4 bases at J, leaving 8 bases unmatched. CDR1 and CDR2 (germline): SNHLY, FYNNEI. The CDR3 DNA is TGTGCCAGCAGTGGAACCCCCCAGGGGGCAGATACGCAGTATTTT. Its translation: CASSGTPQGADTQYF.

The chain combines TRBV30 with TRBJ1-5; TRBD1 agrees at 9 bases. Germline CDR1 is GTSNPN and CDR2 is SVGIG (reference sequence). CDR3 length: 14 amino acids. V dropped 2 bases and J dropped 5; count of bases not matched to a gene: 4. The CDR3 DNA reads as TGTGCCTGGAGTCCTGGACAGGGGTATCAGCCCCAGCATTTT. It encodes CAWSPGQGYQPQHF.

This chain connects TRBV5-4 to TRBJ1-6; D unresolved. V shed 3 bases and J shed 6 bases, with 10 bases lying between them. The CDR3 is 14 amino acids. Germline CDR1 reads SGHNT; CDR2 reads YYREEE (reference sequence). CDR3 sequence reads: CASSSEAANSPLHF. The CDR3 DNA reads TGTGCCAGCAGCTCTGAGGCCGCTAATTCACCCCTCCACTTT.

The V and J genes are TRBV9 and TRBJ1-2; D not certain. The germline V gene encodes CDR1 SGDLS and CDR2 YYNGEE. V dropped 7 bases and J dropped 1 base, with 5 bases sitting between them. The CDR3 is 11 residues long. The CDR3 nucleotides are TGTGCCAGCGACAATAACTATGGCTACACCTTC. Its protein is CASDNNYGYTF.

J is TRBJ2-1 and V is TRBV20-1, with 8 bases fitting TRBD2. Germline CDR1 and CDR2: DFQATT and SNEGSKA (reference sequence). The V gene end was trimmed by 3 bases and the J gene end by 7 bases; junction bases not matched to a gene: 8. CDR3 length: 14 residues. The CDR3 loop is CSARPLAVGNEQFF. CDR3 nucleotide sequence: TGCAGTGCTAGGCCACTAGCGGTAGGAAATGAGCAGTTCTTC.

The J gene is TRBJ1-1, the V gene TRBV20-1, with D unclear. CDR1 DFQATT and CDR2 SNEGSKA come from the germline V gene (reference sequence). Trimming took 3 bases from V and 1 from J, leaving 12 bases between them. The CDR3 sequence is 14 residues long. CDR3 protein: CSARAGEWNTEAFF. For the CDR3, the DNA is TGCAGTGCTAGGGCGGGTGAGTGGAACACTGAAGCTTTCTTT.

The chain recombines TRBV4-2 with TRBJ2-1; 8 nucleotides agree with TRBD2. The CDR3 spans 17 residues. Germline V gives CDR1 LGHNA, CDR2 YNFKEQ. Losses at the gene ends were 2 bases for V and 5 bases for J; bases not matched to a gene: 11. DNA of the CDR3: TGTGCCAGCAGCCAACCCGGGGCAGCGGGGGCGCACAATGAGCAGTTCTTC. Amino acids: CASSQPGAAGAHNEQFF.

The V and J genes are TRBV25-1 and TRBJ1-5; D is unclear. V was shortened by 6 bases and J by 0 bases, with 12 bases between the two germline ends. Per the germline V gene, CDR1 is MGHDK and CDR2 is SYGVNS. The CDR3 consists of 15 residues. CDR3 DNA: TGTGCCAGCAGCTCTCTCAGGAATAGCAATCAGCCCCAGCATTTT. Its translation: CASSSLRNSNQPQHF.

This sequence joins TRBV27 and TRBJ1-6; 10 bases are a match to TRBD1. The germline V gene has CDR1 MNHEY and CDR2 SMNVEV (reference sequence). The V gene end was trimmed by 3 bases and the J gene end by 1 base; junction bases not matched to a gene: 6. The length of the CDR3 is 18 residues. The CDR3 spells CASSFRGQGRSYNSPLHF. CDR3 DNA sequence: TGTGCCAGCAGTTTCAGGGGACAGGGGAGGTCCTATAATTCACCCCTCCACTTT.

The chain combines TRBV6-4 with TRBJ2-7; 7 bases fit TRBD1. The germline V gene has CDR1 MRHNA and CDR2 SNTAGT. This CDR3 has 15 residues. V lost 5 bases to trimming and J lost 3 bases; unmatched junction nucleotides: 10. The CDR3 nucleotides are TGTGCCAGCAGTACTAACCCGGGACAGATCTACGAGCAGTACTTC. Translation gives CASSTNPGQIYEQYF.

In its sample, this clonotype was seen once. The CDR3 here is CASSSRYTEAFF. The CDR3 DNA sequence: TGTGCCAGCAGTTCTCGATACACTGAAGCTTTCTTT. The chain uses TRBV12-3 or TRBV12-4 and TRBJ1-1, with D uncertain. CDR3 length equals 12 residues. V lost 4 bases, J lost 3 bases, and 6 bases lay in between.

The chain carries TRBV6-2 or TRBV6-3 and TRBJ2-7; tentatively, D is TRBD2 (5 bases). Per the germline V gene, CDR1 is MNHEY and CDR2 is SVGEGT. V was pared by 4 bases and J by 6 bases, with 16 bases between. The CDR3 has 14 residues. The CDR3 DNA follows: TGTGCCAGCAGTTCCCGCGGGTTATCAGGCGAGCAGTACGTC. This encodes CASSSRGLSGEQYV.

This rearrangement joins TRBV15 to TRBJ1-1; D remains ambiguous. The germline V and J ends were trimmed by 4 bases and 12 bases, with 18 bases remaining between them. Germline CDR1 reads LNHNV; CDR2 reads YYDKDF (reference sequence). The CDR3 sequence is 13 residues long. DNA for the CDR3: TGTGCCACCAGCACTCGGTATTCCGGGATGACTTTCTTT. It specifies CATSTRYSGMTFF.

The chain is built from TRBV5-6 and TRBJ1-6; no clear D. Germline V lookup: CDR1 SGHDT, CDR2 YYEEEE. This CDR3 is built from 13 residues. Trimming removed 7 bases from V and 8 bases from J, with 13 bases in between. The CDR3 protein is CASAPGIDSPLHF. The CDR3 DNA follows: TGTGCCAGCGCCCCCGGGATCGATTCACCCCTCCACTTT.

The chain combines TRBV7-8 with TRBJ2-7; no clear D gene. The germline V gene has CDR1 SGHVS and CDR2 FQNEAQ. The CDR3 has 13 residues. The V gene lost 1 base and the J gene lost 3 bases, with 7 bases spanning the gap. Written as DNA, the CDR3 is TGTGCCAGCAGCTTAGGGCAGAACTACGAGCAGTACGTC. Translation gives CASSLGQNYEQYV.

The CDR3: CASSLNGGETQYF. The CDR3 coding sequence is TGTGCCAGCAGCTTGAACGGCGGAGAGACCCAGTACTTC. The chain uses TRBV7-9 and TRBJ2-5; D remains ambiguous. V lost 3 bases and J 4 bases, leaving 9 bases between the germline ends. There are 13 residues in the CDR3. Germline CDR1 SEHNR, CDR2 FQNEAQ (reference sequence). Supplemented by reference TRBV7-9 and TRBJ2-5, the full variable domain reads DTGVSQNPRHKITKRGQNVTFRCDPISEHNRLYWYRQTLGQGPEFLTYFQNEAQLEKSRLLSDRFSAERPKGSFSTLEIQRTEQGDSAMYLCASSLNGGETQYFGPGTRLLVL.

The chain combines TRBV4-1 with TRBJ2-1, with TRBD2 identical over 10 bases. There are 18 residues in the CDR3. The germline V gene has CDR1 MGHRA and CDR2 YSYEKL. V trimming: 0 bases; J trimming: 5 bases; junction bases outside the gene matches: 10. In DNA, the CDR3 is TGCGCCAGCAGCCAAGAGTGGCGGCTAGCGGGGGCCGACAATGAGCAGTTCTTC. Translated: CASSQEWRLAGADNEQFF.

This chain uses TRBV30 with TRBJ2-5; tentatively, D is TRBD1 (5 bases). Germline CDR1 GTSNPN, CDR2 SVGIG (reference sequence). The CDR3 totals 13 residues. Trimming removed 2 bases from V and 5 bases from J, with 12 bases in between. Written as DNA, the CDR3 is TGTGCCTGGAGTAACCAGGCAGGGGAGACCCAGTACTTC. Protein sequence: CAWSNQAGETQYF.

In nucleotides, the CDR3 is TGTGCCAGCAGCGTAGGGTATGGGACAGGGGAGGTCACCGGGGAGCTGTTTTTT. Its protein is CASSVGYGTGEVTGELFF. V is TRBV9 and J is TRBJ2-2; 10 nucleotides agree with TRBD1. V lost 0 bases and J lost 4; bases outside the gene matches: 9. Germline V gene data show CDR1 as SGDLS and CDR2 as YYNGEE. CDR3 length equals 18 residues. The entire variable domain, with the rest obtained from reference TRBV9 and TRBJ2-2, is as follows: DSGVTQTPKHLITATGQRVTLRCSPRSGDLSVYWYQQSLDQGLQFLIQYYNGEERAKGNILERFSAQQFPDLHSELNLSSLELGDSALYFCASSVGYGTGEVTGELFFGEGSRLTVL.

V gene TRBV9 combines with J gene TRBJ1-5, with 7 nucleotides matching TRBD1. Germline CDR1 is SGDLS and CDR2 is YYNGEE. Trimming removed 5 bases from V and 5 bases from J; junction bases left unmatched: 7. This CDR3 has 14 residues. DNA of the CDR3: TGTGCCAGCAGTCGAAATGGACAGGATCAGCCCCAGCATTTT. This sequence encodes CASSRNGQDQPQHF. The full variable domain, rest sourced from reference TRBV9 and TRBJ1-5, is DSGVTQTPKHLITATGQRVTLRCSPRSGDLSVYWYQQSLDQGLQFLIQYYNGEERAKGNILERFSAQQFPDLHSELNLSSLELGDSALYFCASSRNGQDQPQHFGDGTRLSIL.

The CDR3 DNA follows: TGTGCCTGGAGAGCACTAGCGGGACTAGCCAAAAACATTCAGTACTTC. It encodes CAWRALAGLAKNIQYF. The chain uses TRBV30 and TRBJ2-4; TRBD2 matches 10 bases. This CDR3 region has 16 residues. Germline values: CDR1 GTSNPN, CDR2 SVGIG (reference sequence). V dropped 3 bases and J dropped 0; count of bases not matched to a gene: 5.

The genes are TRBV7-3 and TRBJ2-2; 9 bases agree with TRBD2. The CDR3 has 16 residues. Germline assignment: CDR1 SGHTA and CDR2 FQGTGA. The junction had 7 bases not matched to a gene; V was cut back by 3 bases and J by 5 bases. As DNA, the CDR3 is TGTGCCAGCAGCTTCTCCCTTGCGGGGGGGACCGGGGAGCTGTTTTTT. Its protein product is CASSFSLAGGTGELFF. Supplemented by reference TRBV7-3 and TRBJ2-2, the full variable domain reads GAGVSQTPSNKVTEKGKYVELRCDPISGHTALYWYRQSLGQGPEFLIYFQGTGAADDSGLPNDRFFAVRPEGSVSTLKIQRTERGDSAVYLCASSFSLAGGTGELFFGEGSRLTVL.

The chain has TRBV29-1 and TRBJ1-2; D gene ambiguous. CDR1 is SQVTM and CDR2 is ANQGSEA in the germline V gene. The CDR3 consists of 11 residues. In nucleotides, the CDR3 is TGCAGTCGCGGGAAGGTGCAGGGCTACACCTTC. This translates into CSRGKVQGYTF.

The CDR3, as DNA: TGTGCCAGCAGCGACGTCGCGGGGAGGGGTGAGCAGTTCTTC. Translation: CASSDVAGRGEQFF. The rearrangement joins TRBV9 to TRBJ2-1; 7 bases match TRBD2. The V segment lost 3 bases and the J segment 9 bases; nucleotides outside the gene matches: 9. There are 14 residues in the CDR3. Germline V gene lookup returns CDR1 SGDLS and CDR2 YYNGEE.